The next 3 T cell receptor beta chains were all read from a single sample in a study of blood T cells in healthy people across ages. Sample-barcoded 5' priming and a J-beta primer mix drove a second PCR of roughly 6 to 12 cycles. In TCRdb, the 5' RACE reads were re-called with MiXCR into one record per CDR3 protein. This repertoire shows over a million distinct CDR3 sequences, approximately 42% found once; its top ten account for less than 8%. Material for sequencing was blood. The origin of the receptors is a woman under 30 in good health.

There are a few counts of this clonotype. This chain connects TRBV9 to TRBJ2-7, with 7 bases identical to TRBD1. The CDR3 loop spans 16 amino acids. After removal of 4 bases from V and 5 bases from J, the junction contained 15 bases not matched to a gene. Germline CDR1 reads SGDLS; CDR2 reads YYNGEE. The CDR3 loop reads CASSPTTGQSWNEQYF. As DNA, the CDR3 is TGTGCCAGCAGCCCTACAACGGGACAGTCGTGGAACGAGCAGTACTTC.

In this sample, this clonotype turned up a few times. The rearrangement links TRBV7-9 to TRBJ1-1, with D possibly matching TRBD1 (5 bases). Germline loops: CDR1 SEHNR, CDR2 FQNEAQ (reference sequence). Trimming took 10 bases from V and 7 from J, leaving 25 bases between them. The CDR3 extends over 15 amino acids. CDR3 loop: CATHADERQTNEAFF. As DNA, the CDR3 is TGTGCCACGCATGCAGACGAGAGACAGACTAATGAAGCTTTCTTT.

In its sample, this clonotype was seen a few times. CDR3 in DNA: TGCAGTGCTAGGGGGACAGGGCGAGACACCGGGGAGCTGTTTTTT. This gives the protein CSARGTGRDTGELFF. The V gene is TRBV20-1, the J gene TRBJ2-2; 9 bases are a match to TRBD1. The CDR3 length is 15 residues. The J segment lost 3 bases and the V segment lost 3 bases, leaving 5 bases of the junction unmatched. Germline V gives CDR1 DFQATT, CDR2 SNEGSKA (reference sequence).